The entry that follows covers one TCR beta chain sequence. The antigen remains undetermined. TCRdb called the reads again in MiXCR, with one record for every CDR3 protein. This table holds roughly 500,000 distinct CDR3 sequences, around 11% found once. This sample was taken from a study of T cell repertoires in cytomegalovirus infection. Study at large: Shared public TCR beta signatures pointed to both CMV infection and a matching HLA type. Findings and caveats of the study: Dominant in the ex vivo response were TCR beta clonotypes restricted by HLA-C and specific for CMV. Summed frequency of shared TCR beta families picked out CMV carriers who also had the relevant HLA.

The CDR3 extends over 15 amino acids. Per the germline V gene, CDR1 is SGHNT and CDR2 is YYREEE (reference sequence). The germline V and J ends were trimmed by 2 bases and 1 base, with 13 bases remaining between them. The J gene is TRBJ2-7, the V gene TRBV5-4; D gene ambiguous. What was sequenced was PBMCs. The origin of this receptor is a human donor in good health (CMV status not recorded). Some clones in this sample may be carry-over from other donors' samples. The CDR3 DNA reads as TGTGCCAGCAGCTTAGAGACTGGCGCTTCCTACGAGCAGTACTTC. Translating it yields CASSLETGASYEQYF.